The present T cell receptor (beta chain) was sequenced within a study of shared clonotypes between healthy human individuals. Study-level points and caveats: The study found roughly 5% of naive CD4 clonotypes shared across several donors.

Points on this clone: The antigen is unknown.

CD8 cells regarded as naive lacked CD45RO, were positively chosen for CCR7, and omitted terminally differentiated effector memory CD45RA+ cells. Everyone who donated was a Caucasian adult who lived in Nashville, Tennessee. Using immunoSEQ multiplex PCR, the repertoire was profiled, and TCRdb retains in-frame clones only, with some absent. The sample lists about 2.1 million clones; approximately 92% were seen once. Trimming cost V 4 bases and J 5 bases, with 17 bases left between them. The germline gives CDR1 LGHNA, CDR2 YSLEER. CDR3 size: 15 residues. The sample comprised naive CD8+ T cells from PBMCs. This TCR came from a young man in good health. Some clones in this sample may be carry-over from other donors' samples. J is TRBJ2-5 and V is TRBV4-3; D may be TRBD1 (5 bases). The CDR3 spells CASSLKGVVKETQYF. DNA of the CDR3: TGCGCCAGCAGCCTGAAAGGGGTAGTGAAGGAGACCCAGTACTTC.